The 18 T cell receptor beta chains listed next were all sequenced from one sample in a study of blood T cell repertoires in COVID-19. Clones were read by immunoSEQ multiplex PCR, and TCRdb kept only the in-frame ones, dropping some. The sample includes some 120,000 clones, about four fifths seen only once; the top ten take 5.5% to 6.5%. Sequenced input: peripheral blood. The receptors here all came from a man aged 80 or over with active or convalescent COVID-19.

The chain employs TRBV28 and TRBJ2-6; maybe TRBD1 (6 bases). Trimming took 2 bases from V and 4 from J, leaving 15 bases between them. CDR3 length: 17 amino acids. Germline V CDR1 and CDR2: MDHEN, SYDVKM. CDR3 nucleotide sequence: TGTGCCAGCAGTTTACCGTTCACAGGGACCGGGGCCAACGTCCTGACTTTC. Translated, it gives CASSLPFTGTGANVLTF.

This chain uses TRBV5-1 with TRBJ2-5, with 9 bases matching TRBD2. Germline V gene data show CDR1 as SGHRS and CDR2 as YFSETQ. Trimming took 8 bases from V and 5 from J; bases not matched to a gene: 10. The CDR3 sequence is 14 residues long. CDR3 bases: TGCGCCAGTTCGCTAGCGGGGCAGGGCGAGACCCAGTACTTC. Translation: CASSLAGQGETQYF. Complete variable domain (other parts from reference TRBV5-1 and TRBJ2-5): KAGVTQTPRYLIKTRGQQVTLSCSPISGHRSVSWYQQTPGQGLQFLFEYFSETQRNKGNFPGRFSGRQFSNSRSEMNVSTLELGDSALYLCASSLAGQGETQYFGPGTRLLVL.

DNA of the CDR3: TGTGCCAGCAGCTCCTATCAGGGAAGGGACTACACCTTC. This sequence encodes CASSSYQGRDYTF. This chain links TRBV7-3 with TRBJ1-2; D may be TRBD1 (5 bases). The CDR3 covers 13 residues. V lost 4 bases and J lost 10, with 16 bases in between. The germline CDR1 and CDR2 sequences are SGHTA and FQGTGA.

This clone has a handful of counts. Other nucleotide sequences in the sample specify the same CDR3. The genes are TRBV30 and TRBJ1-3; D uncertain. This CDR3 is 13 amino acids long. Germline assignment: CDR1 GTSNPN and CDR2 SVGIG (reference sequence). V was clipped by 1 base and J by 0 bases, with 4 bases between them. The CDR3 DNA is TGTGCCTGGAGTGGGCACTCTGGAAACACCATATATTTT. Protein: CAWSGHSGNTIYF.

This CDR3 is CASSIREASEQYF. For the CDR3, the DNA is TGTGCCAGCAGCATTCGCGAGGCCAGCGAGCAGTACTTC. The J gene is TRBJ2-7, the V gene TRBV9; D is undetermined. Germline V gene sequence: CDR1 SGDLS, CDR2 YYNGEE. The V end lost 4 bases, the J end lost 6 bases, and 14 bases lay between the germline ends. The CDR3 has 13 amino acids.

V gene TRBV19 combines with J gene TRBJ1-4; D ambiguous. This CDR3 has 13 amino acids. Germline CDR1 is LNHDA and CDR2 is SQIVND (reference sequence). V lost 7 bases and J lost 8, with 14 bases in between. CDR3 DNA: TGTGCCAGTACGGACTACCTCCGGGAAAAACTGTTTTTT. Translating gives CASTDYLREKLFF.

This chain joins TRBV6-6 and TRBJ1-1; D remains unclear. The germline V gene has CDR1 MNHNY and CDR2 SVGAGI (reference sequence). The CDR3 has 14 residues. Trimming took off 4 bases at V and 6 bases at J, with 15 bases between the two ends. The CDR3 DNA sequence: TGTGCCAGCAGTTTCATTCGAAGCGGCGCTGAAGCTTTCTTT. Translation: CASSFIRSGAEAFF.

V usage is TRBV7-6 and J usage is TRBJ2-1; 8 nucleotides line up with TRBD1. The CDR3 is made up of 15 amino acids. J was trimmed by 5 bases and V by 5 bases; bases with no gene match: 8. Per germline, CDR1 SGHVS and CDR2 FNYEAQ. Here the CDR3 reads CASSRPGQVNNEQFF. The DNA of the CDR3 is TGTGCCAGCAGCCGTCCGGGACAGGTGAACAATGAGCAGTTCTTC.

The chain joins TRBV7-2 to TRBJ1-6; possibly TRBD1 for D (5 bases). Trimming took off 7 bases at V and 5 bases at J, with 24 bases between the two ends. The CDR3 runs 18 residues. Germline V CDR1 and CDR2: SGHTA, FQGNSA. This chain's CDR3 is CASTPKVVGAGHNSPLHF. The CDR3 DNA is TGTGCCAGCACCCCGAAGGTTGTTGGGGCAGGTCATAATTCACCCCTCCACTTT.

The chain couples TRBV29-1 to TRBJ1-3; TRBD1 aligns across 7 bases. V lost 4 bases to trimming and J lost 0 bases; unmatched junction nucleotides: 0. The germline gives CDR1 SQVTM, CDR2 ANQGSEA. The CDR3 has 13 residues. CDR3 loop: CSVGQGSGNTIYF. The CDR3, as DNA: TGCAGCGTTGGACAGGGCTCTGGAAACACCATATATTTT.

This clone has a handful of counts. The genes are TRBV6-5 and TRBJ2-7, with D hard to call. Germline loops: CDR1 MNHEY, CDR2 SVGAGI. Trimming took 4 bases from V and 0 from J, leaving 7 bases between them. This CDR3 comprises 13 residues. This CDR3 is CASSLYSSYEQYF. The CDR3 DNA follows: TGTGCCAGCAGTTTGTACAGCTCCTACGAGCAGTACTTC.

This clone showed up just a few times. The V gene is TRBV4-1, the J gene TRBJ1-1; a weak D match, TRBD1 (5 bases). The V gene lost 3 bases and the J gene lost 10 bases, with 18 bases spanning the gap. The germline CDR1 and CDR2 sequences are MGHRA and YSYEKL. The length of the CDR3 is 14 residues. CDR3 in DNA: TGCGCCAGCAGCCACAGGGTACCGGGTCAGGCAGCTTTCTTT. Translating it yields CASSHRVPGQAAFF.

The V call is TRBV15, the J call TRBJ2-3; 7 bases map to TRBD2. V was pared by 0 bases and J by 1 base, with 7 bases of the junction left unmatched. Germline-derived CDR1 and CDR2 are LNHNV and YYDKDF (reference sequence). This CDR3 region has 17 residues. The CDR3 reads CATSRDRSTSGTDTQYF. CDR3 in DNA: TGTGCCACCAGCAGAGATCGTAGTACTAGCGGCACAGATACGCAGTATTTT.

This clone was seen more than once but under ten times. Written as DNA, the CDR3 is TGTGCCAGCAGAGACAGGGGGCTGTACACCGGGGAGCTGTTTTTT. Translation: CASRDRGLYTGELFF. This chain uses TRBV6-5 with TRBJ2-2; TRBD1 matches 10 bases. Germline loops: CDR1 MNHEY, CDR2 SVGAGI. There are 15 residues in the CDR3. The junction had 4 bases not matched to a gene; V was cut back by 6 bases and J by 3 bases.

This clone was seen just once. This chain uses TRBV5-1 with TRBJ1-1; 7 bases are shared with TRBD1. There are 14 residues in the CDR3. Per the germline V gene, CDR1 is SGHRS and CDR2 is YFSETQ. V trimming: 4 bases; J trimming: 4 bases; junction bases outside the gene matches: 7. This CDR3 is CASSTPTGFTEAFF. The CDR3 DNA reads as TGCGCCAGCAGCACCCCGACAGGGTTCACTGAAGCTTTCTTT.

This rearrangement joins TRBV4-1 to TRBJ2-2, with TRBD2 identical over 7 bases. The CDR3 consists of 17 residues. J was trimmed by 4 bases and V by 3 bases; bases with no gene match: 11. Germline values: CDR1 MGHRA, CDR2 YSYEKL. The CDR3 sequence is CASSHPRSGDATGELFF. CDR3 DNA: TGCGCCAGCAGCCATCCTCGCAGCGGGGATGCCACCGGGGAGCTGTTTTTT.

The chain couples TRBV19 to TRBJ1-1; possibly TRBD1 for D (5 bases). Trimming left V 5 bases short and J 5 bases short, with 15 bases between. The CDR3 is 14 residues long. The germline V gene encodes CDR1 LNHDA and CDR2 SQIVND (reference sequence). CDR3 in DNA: TGTGCCAGTAGTCTGACAGAGCTCGGTACTGAAGCTTTCTTT. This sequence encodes CASSLTELGTEAFF.

Here the CDR3 DNA reads TGTGCCAGCAGCGCCCGGGACAGGGATTCCTACGAGCAGTACTTC. Translating gives CASSARDRDSYEQYF. The chain joins TRBV9 to TRBJ2-7; TRBD1 matches 9 bases. The junction had 5 bases not matched to a gene; V was cut back by 3 bases and J by 1 base. This CDR3 is 15 amino acids long. Germline V gene data show CDR1 as SGDLS and CDR2 as YYNGEE.